The clone carrying this TCR beta chain has ten or more counts. Antigen: not known. Amplification targeted TCR beta CDR3 regions from RNA transcripts. The primer set for the first-round RT-PCR of the TCR CDR3 was HTBI. In TCRdb, the multiplex PCR reads were re-called with MiXCR into one record per CDR3 protein. The profile shows more than 300,000 distinct CDR3 sequences, approximately 15% of them singletons. The sample comes from a study of T cells in Graves' hyperthyroidism and ophthalmopathy. As for the study in general: Once the initial diagnosis was made, peripheral blood was obtained before any treatment.

Whole-study findings and limits: Ophthalmopathy stood apart from stable hyperthyroidism in a 13 V-J model.

Per the germline V gene, CDR1 is SNHLY and CDR2 is FYNNEI. V shed 1 base, J shed 2 bases, and the junction held 2 bases outside the gene matches. The CDR3 consists of 14 residues. The sequence derives from an older woman with Graves' hyperthyroidism. V usage is TRBV2 and J usage is TRBJ2-7; TRBD1 aligns across 7 bases. Sequenced input: blood. The CDR3 region has the DNA TGTGCCAGCAGTGAAGGTAGGGGGCCCTACGAGCAGTACTTC. Its translation: CASSEGRGPYEQYF.